A single T cell receptor (beta chain) is shown here with its context. With a much larger clone just one base away, this may be a read error. Deletions cut 7 bases from V and 11 bases from J, with 11 bases between. The CDR3 runs 10 residues. With a J-beta primer mix and a sample-barcoded 5' primer, a second PCR ran about 7 to 11 cycles. Each CDR3 protein gets one entry after TCRdb re-called the 5' RACE reads with MiXCR. This sample has roughly 2 million distinct CDR3 sequences, with roughly 50% found just once. These data come from a study of blood T cells in healthy people across ages. The sequenced sample consisted of blood. The origin of this receptor is a woman between 40 and 50 years old in good health. The chain is built from TRBV12-3 or TRBV12-4 and TRBJ2-5; the D call may be TRBD1 or TRBD2 (5 bases each). DNA for the CDR3: TGTGCCAGCAATGGGGGTGAGCAGTACTTC. Its translation: CASNGGEQYF.